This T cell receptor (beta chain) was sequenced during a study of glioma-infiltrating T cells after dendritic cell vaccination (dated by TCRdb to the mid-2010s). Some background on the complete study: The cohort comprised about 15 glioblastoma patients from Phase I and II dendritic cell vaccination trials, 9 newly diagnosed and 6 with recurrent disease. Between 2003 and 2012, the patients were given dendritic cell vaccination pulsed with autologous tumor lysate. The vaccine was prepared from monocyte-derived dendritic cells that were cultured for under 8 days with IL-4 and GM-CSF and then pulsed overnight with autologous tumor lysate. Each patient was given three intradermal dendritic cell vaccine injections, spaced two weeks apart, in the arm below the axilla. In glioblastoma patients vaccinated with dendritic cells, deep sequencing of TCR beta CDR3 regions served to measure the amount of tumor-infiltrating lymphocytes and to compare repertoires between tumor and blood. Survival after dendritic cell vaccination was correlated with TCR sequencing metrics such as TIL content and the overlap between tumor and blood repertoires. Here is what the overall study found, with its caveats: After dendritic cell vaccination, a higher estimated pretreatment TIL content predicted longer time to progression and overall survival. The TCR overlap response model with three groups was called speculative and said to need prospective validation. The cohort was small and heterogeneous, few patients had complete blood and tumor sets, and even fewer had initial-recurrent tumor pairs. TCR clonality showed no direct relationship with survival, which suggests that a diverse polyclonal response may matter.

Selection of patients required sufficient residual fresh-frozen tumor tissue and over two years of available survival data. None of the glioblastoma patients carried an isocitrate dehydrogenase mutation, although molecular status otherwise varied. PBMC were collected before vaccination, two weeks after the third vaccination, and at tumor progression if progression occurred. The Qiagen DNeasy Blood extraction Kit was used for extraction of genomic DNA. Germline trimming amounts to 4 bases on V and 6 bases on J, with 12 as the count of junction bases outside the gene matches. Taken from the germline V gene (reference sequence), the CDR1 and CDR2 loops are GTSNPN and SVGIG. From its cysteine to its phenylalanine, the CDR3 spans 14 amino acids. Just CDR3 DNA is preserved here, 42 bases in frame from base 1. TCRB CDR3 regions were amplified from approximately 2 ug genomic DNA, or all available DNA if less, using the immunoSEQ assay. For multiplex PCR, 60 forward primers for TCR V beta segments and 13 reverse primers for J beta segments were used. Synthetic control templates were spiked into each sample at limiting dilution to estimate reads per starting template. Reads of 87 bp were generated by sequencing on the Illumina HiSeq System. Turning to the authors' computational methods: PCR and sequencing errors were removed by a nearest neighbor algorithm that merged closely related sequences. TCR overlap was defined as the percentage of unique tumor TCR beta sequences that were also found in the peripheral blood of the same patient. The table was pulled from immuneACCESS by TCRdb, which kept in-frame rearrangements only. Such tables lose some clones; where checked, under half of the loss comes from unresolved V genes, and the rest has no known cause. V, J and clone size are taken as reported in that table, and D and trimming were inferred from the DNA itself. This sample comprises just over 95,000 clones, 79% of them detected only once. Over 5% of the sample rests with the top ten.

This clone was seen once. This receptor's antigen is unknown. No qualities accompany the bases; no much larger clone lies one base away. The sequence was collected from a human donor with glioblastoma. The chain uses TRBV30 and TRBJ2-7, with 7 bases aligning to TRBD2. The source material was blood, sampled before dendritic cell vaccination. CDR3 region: CAWNPGGRRGEQYF. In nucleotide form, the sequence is TGTGCCTGGAACCCGGGAGGACGGAGGGGCGAGCAGTACTTC. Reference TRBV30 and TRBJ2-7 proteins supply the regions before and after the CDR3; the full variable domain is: SQTIHQWPATLVQPVGSPLSLECTVEGTSNPNLYWYRQAAGRGLQLLFYSVGIGQISSEVPQNLSASRPQDRQFILSSKKLLLSDSGFYLCAWNPGGRRGEQYFGPGTRLTVT.